The clone carrying this TCR beta chain was counted only a few times. Antigen: not known. V was trimmed by 1 base and J by 0 bases, leaving 10 bases between them. Germline V lookup: CDR1 MGHRA, CDR2 YSYEKL. This CDR3 spans 17 amino acids. The sequenced template was cDNA made from the entire isolated RNA. The assay was immunoSEQ multiplex PCR, and TCRdb's table has in-frame clones only and misses some. This table has approximately 150,000 clones, about 13% appearing once. The sample comes from a study of beta chain features in type 1 diabetes. Study-wide findings and caveats: Shortening of TCRB CDR3s, moderate but significant, appeared in all four CD4+ subsets of Type 1 diabetes patients.

This rearrangement joins TRBV4-1 to TRBJ2-6, with D unclear. Sequenced sample: central memory CD4+ T cells from blood. The sequence came from a man aged 18 to 35 with type 1 diabetes. The CDR3 protein is CASSQVGFGSGANVLTF. The DNA for the CDR3 is TGCGCCAGCAGCCAAGTTGGGTTTGGCTCTGGGGCCAACGTCCTGACTTTC.